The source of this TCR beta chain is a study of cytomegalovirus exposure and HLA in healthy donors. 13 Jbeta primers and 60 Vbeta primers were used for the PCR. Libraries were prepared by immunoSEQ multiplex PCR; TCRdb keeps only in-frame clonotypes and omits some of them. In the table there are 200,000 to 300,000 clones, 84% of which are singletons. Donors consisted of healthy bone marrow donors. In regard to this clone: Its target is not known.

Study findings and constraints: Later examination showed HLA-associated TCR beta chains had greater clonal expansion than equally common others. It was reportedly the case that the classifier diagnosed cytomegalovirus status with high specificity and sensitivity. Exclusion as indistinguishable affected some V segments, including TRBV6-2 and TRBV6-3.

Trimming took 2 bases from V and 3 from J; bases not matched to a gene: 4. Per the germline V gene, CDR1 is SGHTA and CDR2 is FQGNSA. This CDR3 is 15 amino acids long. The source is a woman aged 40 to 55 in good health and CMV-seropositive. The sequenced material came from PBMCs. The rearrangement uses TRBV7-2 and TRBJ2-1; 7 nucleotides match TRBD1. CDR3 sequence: CASSLMTGSYNEQFF. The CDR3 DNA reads TGTGCCAGCAGCTTAATGACAGGGAGCTACAATGAGCAGTTCTTC.